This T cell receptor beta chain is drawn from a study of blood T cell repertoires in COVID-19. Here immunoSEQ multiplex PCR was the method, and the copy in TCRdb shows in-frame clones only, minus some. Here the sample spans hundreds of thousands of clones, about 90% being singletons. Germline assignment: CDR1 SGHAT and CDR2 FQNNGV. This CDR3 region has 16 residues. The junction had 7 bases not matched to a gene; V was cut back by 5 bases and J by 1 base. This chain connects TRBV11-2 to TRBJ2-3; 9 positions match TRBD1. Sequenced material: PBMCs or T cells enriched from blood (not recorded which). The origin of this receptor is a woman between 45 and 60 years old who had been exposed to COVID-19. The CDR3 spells CASSRIRTGGTDTQYF. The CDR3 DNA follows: TGTGCCAGCAGCCGAATCCGGACAGGGGGCACAGATACGCAGTATTTT.